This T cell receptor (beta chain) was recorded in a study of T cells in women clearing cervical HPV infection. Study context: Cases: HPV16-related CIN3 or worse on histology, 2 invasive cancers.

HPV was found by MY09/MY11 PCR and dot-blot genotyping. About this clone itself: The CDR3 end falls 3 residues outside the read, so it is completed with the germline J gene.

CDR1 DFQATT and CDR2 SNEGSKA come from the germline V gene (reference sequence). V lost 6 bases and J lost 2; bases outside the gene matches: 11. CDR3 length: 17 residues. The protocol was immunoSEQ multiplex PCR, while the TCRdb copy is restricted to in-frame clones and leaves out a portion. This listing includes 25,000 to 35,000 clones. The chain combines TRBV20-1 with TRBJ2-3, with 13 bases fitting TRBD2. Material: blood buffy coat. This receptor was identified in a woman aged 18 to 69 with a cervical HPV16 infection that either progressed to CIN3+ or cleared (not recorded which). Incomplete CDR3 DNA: TGCAGTGCAAATTTACTAGCGGGGGGGAGTAACACAGATACG. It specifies CSANLLAGGSNTDT. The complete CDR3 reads CSANLLAGGSNTDTQYF.